A selection of T cell receptor beta chains follows, all from one sample in a study of CD8+CD57+ T cells in acquired aplastic anemia. TCRdb re-derived calls from the reads in MiXCR, one entry per CDR3 protein. Of about 210,000 distinct CDR3 sequences listed, roughly 57% are singletons. Input material: sorted CD4+, CD8+, or CD8+CD57+ T cells (not recorded which) from PBMCs. The origin of the receptors is a human donor in good health. The CDR3 runs from the conserved cysteine through the conserved F or W. D genes are given only for firm matches. A row's size may be missing; if present it is once, few, many or a size class.

length: 15
size: .
D: .
V: TRBV27
J: TRBJ1-6
DNA: TGTGCCAGCAGCTCAGCCCCCAGGGGCAATTCACCCCTCCACTTT
CDR3: CASSSAPRGNSPLHF

length: 14
size: .
D: .
V: TRBV29-1
J: TRBJ1-1
DNA: TGCAGCGTGACAAGGTCTGACCCGAACACTGAAGCTTTCTTT
CDR3: CSVTRSDPNTEAFF

length: 13
size: .
D: .
V: TRBV19
J: TRBJ2-1
DNA: TGTGCCAGTAGTATAGATGGAGAAGAGGAGCAGTTCTTC
CDR3: CASSIDGEEEQFF

length: 15
size: .
D: TRBD1
V: TRBV10-3
J: TRBJ1-5
DNA: TGTGCCATCAGTGAGTCCACAGGGGAGGGCCAGCCCCAGCATTTT
CDR3: CAISESTGEGQPQHF

length: 15
size: .
D: TRBD1
V: TRBV6-1
J: TRBJ1-1
DNA: TGTGCCAGCAGTAATCGACAGGGGTTCAGCACTGAAGCTTTCTTT
CDR3: CASSNRQGFSTEAFF

length: 17
size: many
D: .
V: TRBV19
J: TRBJ1-1
DNA: TGTGCCAGTATTCATACCAGCGGGACACAGACCGACATAGAAGCTTTCTTT
CDR3: CASIHTSGTQTDIEAFF

length: 16
size: .
D: .
V: TRBV5-1
J: TRBJ2-7
DNA: TGCGCCAGCAGCTTGGGACGTGGGACCAGAACCTACGAGCAGTACTTC
CDR3: CASSLGRGTRTYEQYF

length: 14
size: few
D: .
V: TRBV6-2/TRBV6-3
J: TRBJ1-2
DNA: TGTGCCAGCAGTTCCTCGGACACCAACTATGGCTACACCTTC
CDR3: CASSSSDTNYGYTF

length: 14
size: once
D: .
V: TRBV19
J: TRBJ2-2
DNA: TGTGCCAGTAGTATCCGGACGGAAACCGGGGAGCTGTTTTTT
CDR3: CASSIRTETGELFF

length: 15
size: few
D: TRBD1
V: TRBV6-5
J: TRBJ2-4
DNA: TGTGCCAGCAGTTACTCGGGACAGGGGAAAAACATTCAGTACTTC
CDR3: CASSYSGQGKNIQYF

length: 13
size: .
D: TRBD1
V: TRBV29-1
J: TRBJ2-7
DNA: TGCAGCGTTGCCTGGACAGGGAACTACGAGCAGTACTTC
CDR3: CSVAWTGNYEQYF

length: 13
size: .
D: .
V: TRBV5-1
J: TRBJ1-1
DNA: TGCGCCAGCATGGAGGGCTCGAACACTGAAGCTTTCTTT
CDR3: CASMEGSNTEAFF

length: 14
size: .
D: .
V: TRBV19
J: TRBJ1-4
DNA: TGTGCCAGTAGTATCGAGGTCCCCACCGAAAAACTGTTTTTT
CDR3: CASSIEVPTEKLFF

length: 19
size: .
D: TRBD1
V: TRBV6-1
J: TRBJ1-5
DNA: TGTGCCAGCAGTGGTTGGGGACAGGGAGGACTTGCTGTTAGTCAGCCCCAGCATTTT
CDR3: CASSGWGQGGLAVSQPQHF

length: 13
size: many
D: .
V: TRBV20-1
J: TRBJ1-6
DNA: TGCAGTGCTAGAGACAAAGAACATTCACCCCTCCACTTT
CDR3: CSARDKEHSPLHF

length: 16
size: many
D: .
V: TRBV19
J: TRBJ2-1
DNA: TGTGCCAGTAGTATAATTGTCGTGGGTTTACTCAATGAGCAGTTCTTC
CDR3: CASSIIVVGLLNEQFF

length: 13
size: .
D: .
V: TRBV19
J: TRBJ1-1
DNA: TGTGCCAGTACATGGAGCATGGACACTGAAGCTTTCTTT
CDR3: CASTWSMDTEAFF

length: 11
size: .
D: .
V: TRBV30
J: TRBJ2-1
DNA: TGTGCCTGGAGTGCGCGAGATGAGCAGTTCTTC
CDR3: CAWSARDEQFF

length: 15
size: .
D: TRBD1
V: TRBV7-6
J: TRBJ2-7
DNA: TGTGCCAGCAGCTTAGCGGGACAGGGGGCTGGAGAGCAGTACTTC
CDR3: CASSLAGQGAGEQYF

length: 14
size: .
D: TRBD1
V: TRBV11-3
J: TRBJ2-2
DNA: TGTGCCAGCAGCCCGGGACAGCCCACCGGGGAGCTGTTTTTT
CDR3: CASSPGQPTGELFF

length: 12
size: .
D: .
V: TRBV2
J: TRBJ2-5
DNA: TGTGCCAGCGTTCAGTTCCAAGAGACCCAGTACTTC
CDR3: CASVQFQETQYF

length: 16
size: .
D: TRBD2
V: TRBV20-1
J: TRBJ2-3
DNA: TGCAGTGCTAGCCCCCTGACTAGCGGGAGGGAAGATACGCAGTATTTT
CDR3: CSASPLTSGREDTQYF

length: 14
size: .
D: .
V: TRBV19
J: TRBJ1-1
DNA: TGTGCCAGTAGTGGGGCCGGACTGAACACTGAAGCTTTCTTT
CDR3: CASSGAGLNTEAFF

length: 14
size: .
D: TRBD1
V: TRBV20-1
J: TRBJ2-7
DNA: TGCAGTGCTGGGACCCGGGACAGGGCCCACGAGCAGTACTTC
CDR3: CSAGTRDRAHEQYF

length: 12
size: .
D: .
V: TRBV27
J: TRBJ1-6
DNA: TGTGCCAGCAGTGCACGACAGCCACCCCTCCACTTT
CDR3: CASSARQPPLHF

length: 11
size: few
D: .
V: TRBV20-1
J: TRBJ1-2
DNA: TGCAGCGCTCAAGGGGGCTATGGCTACACCTTC
CDR3: CSAQGGYGYTF